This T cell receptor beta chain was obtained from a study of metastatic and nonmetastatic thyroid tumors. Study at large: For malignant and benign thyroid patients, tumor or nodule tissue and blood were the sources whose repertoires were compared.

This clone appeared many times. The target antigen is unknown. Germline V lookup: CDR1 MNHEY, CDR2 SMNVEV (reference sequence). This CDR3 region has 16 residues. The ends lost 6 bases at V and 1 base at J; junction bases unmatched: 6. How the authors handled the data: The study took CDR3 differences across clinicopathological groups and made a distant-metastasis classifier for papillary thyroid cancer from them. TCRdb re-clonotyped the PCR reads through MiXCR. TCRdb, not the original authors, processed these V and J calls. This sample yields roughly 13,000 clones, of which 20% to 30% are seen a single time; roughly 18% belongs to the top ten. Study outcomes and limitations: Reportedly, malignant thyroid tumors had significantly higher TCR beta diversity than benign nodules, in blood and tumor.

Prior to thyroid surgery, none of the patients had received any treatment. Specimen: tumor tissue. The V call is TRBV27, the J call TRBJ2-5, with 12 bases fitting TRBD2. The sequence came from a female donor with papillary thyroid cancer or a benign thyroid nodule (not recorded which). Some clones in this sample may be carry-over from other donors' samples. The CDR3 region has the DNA TGTGCCAGCAGACTAGCGGGAGGTGACGTCCAAGAGACCCAGTACTTC. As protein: CASRLAGGDVQETQYF.